The entry that follows covers one T cell receptor beta chain sequence. Its antigen is currently unknown. The data were obtained in a study of cytomegalovirus exposure and HLA in healthy donors. Study-wide results and limits: The sole available immune exposure information was CMV serostatus. Overall, approximately 180 TCR beta chains were annotated as cytomegalovirus-associated. Three chains linked to CMV were shown in vitro to be specific for CMV antigens.

This CDR3 has 13 amino acids. Trimming removed 2 bases at V and 0 bases at J, with 5 bases between. Germline CDR1 and CDR2: SGHDT and YYEEEE. Primers included in the PCR were 60 Vbeta and 13 Jbeta primers. TCRdb's copy holds only in-frame clones and misses some; the assay was immunoSEQ multiplex PCR. The table lists just over 200,000 clones. The clonotype was recovered from a girl aged 2 to 9 in good health and CMV-seropositive. This chain joins TRBV5-6 and TRBJ1-1; D remains ambiguous. Material: PBMCs. The CDR3 DNA reads TGTGCCAGCAGCTTCGAGCTGAACACTGAAGCTTTCTTT. This translates into CASSFELNTEAFF.